This passage covers 30 T cell receptor beta chains from one sample sequenced in a study of PD-1 blockade in mismatch repair-deficient tumors. Data came from immunoSEQ multiplex PCR; TCRdb stores just in-frame clones and leaves some out. The repertoire holds tens of thousands of clones, with around 79% as singletons. Sequencing used peripheral blood, obtained 4 weeks after starting pembrolizumab. Receptors originate from an adult with mismatch repair-deficient cancer.

The rearrangement uses TRBV7-8 and TRBJ1-3; the D is unclear. The CDR3 loop spans 14 amino acids. CDR1 is SGHVS, CDR2 FQNEAQ, per germline. Deletions cut 2 bases from V and 3 bases from J, with 8 bases between. CDR3: CASSLRGSGNTIYF. CDR3 DNA sequence: TGTGCCAGCAGCTTACGGGGTAGTGGAAACACCATATATTTT.

The V and J genes are TRBV5-1 and TRBJ2-2; tentatively, D is TRBD1 (6 bases). CDR1 is SGHRS, CDR2 YFSETQ, per germline. Trimming stripped 2 bases from V and 11 bases from J, with 13 bases between. The CDR3 extends over 13 amino acids. CDR3 loop: CASSLNVQGELFF. The CDR3 DNA sequence: TGCGCCAGCAGCTTAAATGTACAGGGAGAGCTGTTTTTT.

The chain employs TRBV11-2 and TRBJ2-7, with D possibly TRBD2 on 5 matching bases. Germline CDR1 reads SGHAT; CDR2 reads FQNNGV. Trimming cost V 5 bases and J 5 bases, with 22 bases left between them. The CDR3 contains 16 residues. The CDR3 DNA follows: TGTGCCAGCAGCCCGTTCCGGGTTCTTGCGGGCCACGAGCAGTACTTC. Its protein is CASSPFRVLAGHEQYF. The full variable domain, rest sourced from reference TRBV11-2 and TRBJ2-7, is EAGVAQSPRYKIIEKRQSVAFWCNPISGHATLYWYQQILGQGPKLLIQFQNNGVVDDSQLPKDRFSAERLKGVDSTLKIQPAKLEDSAVYLCASSPFRVLAGHEQYFGPGTRLTVT.

V usage is TRBV5-1 and J usage is TRBJ2-7, with D tentatively TRBD1 (6 bases). Trimming removed 2 bases at V and 5 bases at J, with 14 bases between. This CDR3 comprises 14 residues. CDR1 and CDR2 (germline): SGHRS, YFSETQ. The CDR3 is CASSFLQGNHEQYF. The CDR3 region has the DNA TGCGCCAGCAGCTTCCTCCAGGGGAACCACGAGCAGTACTTC.

J is TRBJ2-5 and V is TRBV11-2, with 9 bases fitting TRBD1. This CDR3 comprises 16 residues. With 0 bases clipped from V and 4 bases from J, the junction kept 6 bases outside the gene matches. The germline gives CDR1 SGHAT, CDR2 FQNNGV. DNA for the CDR3: TGTGCCAGCAGCTTAGATCCCGGACAGGGGAGAGAGACCCAGTACTTC. Its protein is CASSLDPGQGRETQYF. Variable domain in full (rest from reference TRBV11-2 and TRBJ2-5): EAGVAQSPRYKIIEKRQSVAFWCNPISGHATLYWYQQILGQGPKLLIQFQNNGVVDDSQLPKDRFSAERLKGVDSTLKIQPAKLEDSAVYLCASSLDPGQGRETQYFGPGTRLLVL.

The V call is TRBV4-3, the J call TRBJ2-1; 7 nucleotides align to TRBD2. The CDR3 contains 14 residues. The germline gives CDR1 LGHNA, CDR2 YSLEER. V shed 1 base and J 5 bases; nucleotides not matched to a gene: 2. The DNA of the CDR3 is TGCGCCAGCAGCCAAGTACTAGCGAACAATGAGCAGTTCTTC. Amino acids: CASSQVLANNEQFF.

The gene calls are TRBV5-4 and TRBJ1-2; D is uncertain. CDR3 length equals 14 residues. V was cut by 1 base and J by 0 bases, with 7 bases left in between. Germline loops: CDR1 SGHNT, CDR2 YYREEE (reference sequence). The CDR3 reads CASSLRRANYGYTF. In nucleotides, the CDR3 is TGTGCCAGCAGCTTGAGACGAGCTAACTATGGCTACACCTTC.

The chain combines TRBV11-1 with TRBJ2-2, with D perhaps TRBD1 (5 bases). The CDR3 length is 15 residues. V was pared by 3 bases and J by 2 bases, with 10 bases between. Germline V gene lookup returns CDR1 SGHAT and CDR2 FQDESV (reference sequence). CDR3 DNA sequence: TGTGCCAGCAGCTTCAGACAGTCCAACACCGGGGAGCTGTTTTTT. Translation: CASSFRQSNTGELFF.

V gene TRBV5-1 combines with J gene TRBJ2-1; D could derive from TRBD1 or TRBD2 (5 bases each). This CDR3 contains 14 residues. V was cut by 0 bases and J by 6 bases, with 10 bases left in between. Per the germline V gene, CDR1 is SGHRS and CDR2 is YFSETQ. This CDR3 reads CASSLGGESNEQFF. The CDR3 nucleotides read TGCGCCAGCAGCTTGGGAGGGGAAAGCAATGAGCAGTTCTTC.

The chain uses TRBV7-2 and TRBJ2-3; possibly TRBD1 for D (7 bases). V was pared by 3 bases and J by 9 bases, with 10 bases between. CDR3 length: 12 residues. Germline CDR1 is SGHTA and CDR2 is FQGNSA. The CDR3 protein is CASSLEGQTQYF. CDR3 nucleotide sequence: TGTGCCAGCAGCTTGGAGGGACAGACGCAGTATTTT.

The J gene is TRBJ2-7, the V gene TRBV27; D is possibly TRBD2 (6 bases). The CDR3 covers 16 residues. Germline CDR1 and CDR2: MNHEY and SMNVEV (reference sequence). V lost 4 bases to trimming and J lost 3 bases, with 19 bases between them. CDR3 DNA: TGTGCCAGCAGTTCAAACGACGCTCGGGACTTCTACGAGCAGTACTTC. Translated: CASSSNDARDFYEQYF.

V is TRBV5-1 and J is TRBJ1-1; 8 bases match TRBD1. CDR3 size: 15 residues. The junction had 11 bases not matched to a gene; V was cut back by 4 bases and J by 6 bases. Looked up from germline, CDR1 is SGHRS and CDR2 is YFSETQ. CDR3 protein: CASSGTQGAGAEAFF. As DNA, the CDR3 is TGCGCCAGCAGCGGAACCCAGGGGGCTGGCGCTGAAGCTTTCTTT.

This chain connects TRBV6-1 to TRBJ2-7; 9 nucleotides line up with TRBD1. The germline V gene encodes CDR1 MNHNS and CDR2 SASEGT. CDR3 size: 17 residues. The J segment lost 4 bases and the V segment lost 1 base, leaving 11 bases of the junction unmatched. The CDR3 bases are TGTGCCAGCAGTGAAGATTCCGTAACAGGGGGCGGGTACGAGCAGTACTTC. Translated, it gives CASSEDSVTGGGYEQYF.

The rearrangement uses TRBV4-1 and TRBJ1-2; D is perhaps TRBD1 (6 bases). Looked up from germline, CDR1 is MGHRA and CDR2 is YSYEKL. The CDR3 runs 15 residues. V lost 1 base to trimming and J lost 7 bases, with 16 bases between them. The chain's CDR3 is CASSQGRLGASGYTF. For the CDR3, the DNA is TGCGCCAGCAGCCAAGGCCGATTGGGGGCGAGTGGCTACACCTTC.

The chain uses TRBV13 and TRBJ2-5, with 8 bases matching TRBD2. This CDR3 has 13 residues. The V gene end was trimmed by 5 bases and the J gene end by 8 bases; junction bases not matched to a gene: 7. Germline CDR1 and CDR2: PRHDT and FYEKMQ (reference sequence). Here the CDR3 DNA reads TGTGCCAGCAGCAACCGGGAGGGAAGTACCCAGTACTTC. Protein sequence: CASSNREGSTQYF. The full variable domain, with the rest looked up from reference TRBV13 and TRBJ2-5, is AAGVIQSPRHLIKEKRETATLKCYPIPRHDTVYWYQQGPGQDPQFLISFYEKMQSDKGSIPDRFSAQQFSDYHSELNMSSLELGDSALYFCASSNREGSTQYFGPGTRLLVL.

A few counts support this clone. V gene TRBV25-1 combines with J gene TRBJ1-5; D uncertain. V lost 4 bases and J 9 bases, leaving 10 bases between the germline ends. The CDR3 is 12 residues long. The germline V gene has CDR1 MGHDK and CDR2 SYGVNS. CDR3 nucleotide sequence: TGTGCCAGCAGTGCAAGCCTTGGGCCCCAGCATTTT. Its translation is CASSASLGPQHF.

The J gene is TRBJ2-7, the V gene TRBV10-3; TRBD1 matches 8 bases. The CDR3 is 13 amino acids. Trimming removed 5 bases from V and 5 bases from J; junction bases left unmatched: 5. Germline V lookup: CDR1 ENHRY, CDR2 SYGVKD. CDR3: CAISPQGVNEQYF. The CDR3 nucleotides read TGTGCCATCAGTCCACAGGGGGTCAACGAGCAGTACTTC.

By its share, this clone is medium-sized. The gene calls are TRBV4-1 and TRBJ2-4; possibly TRBD1 for D (6 bases). V lost 6 bases and J lost 6, with 15 bases in between. The CDR3 length is 14 residues. Germline CDR1 is MGHRA and CDR2 is YSYEKL. Here the CDR3 reads CASRKTGFGNIQYF. The CDR3 bases are TGCGCCAGCAGGAAAACAGGGTTTGGAAACATTCAGTACTTC.

The V call is TRBV7-8, the J call TRBJ1-4; D not certain. V was shortened by 2 bases and J by 5 bases, with 18 bases between the two germline ends. Germline loops: CDR1 SGHVS, CDR2 FQNEAQ. The CDR3 has 17 amino acids. The CDR3 DNA follows: TGTGCCAGCAGCTTACCCCCGGCGAGGCCAGAAAATGAAAAACTGTTTTTT. Its translation is CASSLPPARPENEKLFF.

This clone has a single count. This sequence joins TRBV11-2 and TRBJ1-2; no clear D. The length of the CDR3 is 14 residues. In germline, CDR1 is SGHAT, CDR2 FQNNGV. V lost 4 bases, J lost 7 bases, and 16 bases lay in between. The CDR3 reads CASSSSRTATGYTF. CDR3 coding DNA: TGTGCCAGCAGCTCATCTAGGACGGCGACTGGCTACACCTTC. The whole variable domain, remainder taken from reference TRBV11-2 and TRBJ1-2, is EAGVAQSPRYKIIEKRQSVAFWCNPISGHATLYWYQQILGQGPKLLIQFQNNGVVDDSQLPKDRFSAERLKGVDSTLKIQPAKLEDSAVYLCASSSSRTATGYTFGSGTRLTVV.

This chain connects TRBV6-5 to TRBJ1-2; D uncertain. The germline gives CDR1 MNHEY, CDR2 SVGAGI. The V gene lost 7 bases and the J gene lost 2 bases, with 11 bases spanning the gap. The CDR3 has 13 residues. DNA for the CDR3: TGTGCCAGCACCCCGGGAGACAACTATGGCTACACCTTC. Translation: CASTPGDNYGYTF.

The table lists this clone with a few counts. The chain recombines TRBV7-9 with TRBJ2-7, with 11 bases lining up with TRBD2. The CDR3 is made up of 14 amino acids. After removal of 5 bases from V and 3 bases from J, the junction contained 3 bases not matched to a gene. Germline assignment: CDR1 SEHNR and CDR2 FQNEAQ (reference sequence). CDR3 loop: CASSEGTSGYEQYF. CDR3 sequence (DNA): TGTGCCAGCAGCGAGGGGACTAGCGGCTACGAGCAGTACTTC.

The chain joins TRBV25-1 to TRBJ1-4, with D hard to call. The CDR3 runs to 14 residues. With 7 bases removed from V and 8 bases from J, the gap between germline ends came to 17 bases. CDR1 is MGHDK, CDR2 SYGVNS, per germline. The chain's CDR3 is CASNPSGRREKLFF. The CDR3 DNA sequence: TGTGCCAGCAACCCCTCCGGGAGAAGGGAAAAACTGTTTTTT.

This chain joins TRBV9 and TRBJ2-3; 8 nucleotides align to TRBD2. This CDR3 contains 14 residues. Looked up from germline, CDR1 is SGDLS and CDR2 is YYNGEE. With V trimmed by 2 bases and J by 2 bases, 1 base remained unmatched. This CDR3 reads CASSVGLATDTQYF. CDR3 DNA sequence: TGTGCCAGCAGCGTCGGACTAGCCACAGATACGCAGTATTTT. Complete variable domain (other parts from reference TRBV9 and TRBJ2-3): DSGVTQTPKHLITATGQRVTLRCSPRSGDLSVYWYQQSLDQGLQFLIQYYNGEERAKGNILERFSAQQFPDLHSELNLSSLELGDSALYFCASSVGLATDTQYFGPGTRLTVL.

This clone was seen a handful of times. V is TRBV5-5 and J is TRBJ1-1, with no clear D. In germline, CDR1 is SGHKS, CDR2 YYEKEE (reference sequence). Trimming took 2 bases from V and 5 from J, leaving 10 bases between them. The CDR3 runs to 13 residues. Written as DNA, the CDR3 is TGTGCCAGCAGCTTTCCGAGAATGACTGAAGCTTTCTTT. Its translation: CASSFPRMTEAFF.

The rearrangement links TRBV30 to TRBJ2-7; TRBD2 agrees at 8 bases. The trim removed 1 base at V and 5 bases at J, leaving 13 bases unmatched. This CDR3 contains 16 residues. Looked up from germline, CDR1 is GTSNPN and CDR2 is SVGIG (reference sequence). The CDR3 here is CAWSGDSGRAGNEQYF. The CDR3 DNA follows: TGTGCCTGGAGTGGGGATTCCGGGAGGGCCGGCAACGAGCAGTACTTC.

This chain uses TRBV4-2 with TRBJ2-5; 13 bases fit TRBD2. This CDR3 comprises 18 residues. After removal of 1 base from V and 4 bases from J, the junction contained 9 bases not matched to a gene. The germline gives CDR1 LGHNA, CDR2 YNFKEQ. The DNA for the CDR3 is TGTGCCAGCAGCCAAGTGGTTGCACTAGCGGGAGGGCCAGAGACCCAGTACTTC. Its translation is CASSQVVALAGGPETQYF.

DNA for the CDR3: TGTGCCAGCAGCTCGACCGGACGAAACTATGGCTACACCTTC. This sequence encodes CASSSTGRNYGYTF. The V and J genes are TRBV11-2 and TRBJ1-2; no definite D call. In germline, CDR1 is SGHAT, CDR2 FQNNGV. The CDR3 has 14 amino acids. V shed 4 bases and J shed 2 bases, with 11 bases lying between them.

The chain is built from TRBV28 and TRBJ1-2; TRBD1 aligns across 8 bases. Germline assignment: CDR1 MDHEN and CDR2 SYDVKM. The CDR3 loop spans 17 amino acids. The junction had 14 bases not matched to a gene; V was cut back by 8 bases and J by 0 bases. The CDR3 coding sequence is TGTGCCAGCCGGAAAGCAGGGGGCGGTTTAGCTAACTATGGCTACACCTTC. Translation: CASRKAGGGLANYGYTF.

This rearrangement joins TRBV4-2 to TRBJ2-7; TRBD1 agrees at 10 bases. CDR3 size: 16 residues. Germline values: CDR1 LGHNA, CDR2 YNFKEQ. V shed 0 bases, J shed 3 bases, and the junction held 5 bases outside the gene matches. In DNA form, the CDR3 reads TGTGCCAGCAGCCAAGATCTGGACAGGGGGATCTACGAGCAGTACTTC. It encodes CASSQDLDRGIYEQYF.